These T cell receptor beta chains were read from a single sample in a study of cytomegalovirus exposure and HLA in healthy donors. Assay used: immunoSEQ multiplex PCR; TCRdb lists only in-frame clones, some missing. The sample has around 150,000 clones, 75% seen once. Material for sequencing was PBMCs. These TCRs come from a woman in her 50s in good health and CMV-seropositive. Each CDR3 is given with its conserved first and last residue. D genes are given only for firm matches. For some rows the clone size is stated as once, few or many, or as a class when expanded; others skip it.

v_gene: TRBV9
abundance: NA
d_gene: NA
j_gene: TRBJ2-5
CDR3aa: CASSPTGFGETQYF
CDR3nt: TGTGCCAGCAGCCCTACAGGGTTCGGGGAGACCCAGTACTTC

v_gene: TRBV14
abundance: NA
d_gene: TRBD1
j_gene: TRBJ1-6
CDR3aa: CASRPNTGGNSPLHF
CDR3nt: TGTGCCAGCAGGCCAAATACAGGGGGGAATTCACCCCTCCACTTT

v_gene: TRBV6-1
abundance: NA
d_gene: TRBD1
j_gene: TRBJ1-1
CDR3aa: CASSEDRATEAFF
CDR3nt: TGTGCCAGCAGTGAGGACAGGGCCACTGAAGCTTTCTTT

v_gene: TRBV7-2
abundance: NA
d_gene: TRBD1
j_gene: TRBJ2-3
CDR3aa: CASSLEERTGGKYF
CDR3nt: TGTGCCAGCAGCTTAGAAGAAAGGACAGGGGGCAAGTATTTT

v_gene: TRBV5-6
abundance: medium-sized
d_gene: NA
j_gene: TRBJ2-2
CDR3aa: CASRENQGTGELFF
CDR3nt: TGTGCCAGCAGGGAAAACCAGGGGACCGGGGAGCTGTTTTTT

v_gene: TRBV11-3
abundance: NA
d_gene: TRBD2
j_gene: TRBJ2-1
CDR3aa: CASSRGVAGNNEQFF
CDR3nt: TGTGCCAGCAGTCGGGGGGTAGCGGGGAACAATGAGCAGTTCTTC

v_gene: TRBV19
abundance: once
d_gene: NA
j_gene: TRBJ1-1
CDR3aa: CASSIGLRTEAFF
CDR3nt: TGTGCCAGTAGTATAGGTCTGAGAACTGAAGCTTTCTTT

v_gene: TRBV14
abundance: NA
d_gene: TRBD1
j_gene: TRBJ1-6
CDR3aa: CASSLTGSYNSPLHF
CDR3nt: TGTGCCAGCAGCCTGACAGGGTCCTATAATTCACCCCTCCACTTT

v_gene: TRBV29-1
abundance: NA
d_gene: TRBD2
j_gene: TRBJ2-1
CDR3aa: CSAPGHSPSGGYNEQFF
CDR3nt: TGCAGCGCTCCGGGACACTCACCTAGCGGGGGGTACAATGAGCAGTTCTTC

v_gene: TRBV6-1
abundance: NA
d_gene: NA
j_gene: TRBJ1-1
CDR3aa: CASSFGPRDTEAFF
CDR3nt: TGTGCCAGCAGTTTTGGGCCCAGGGACACTGAAGCTTTCTTT

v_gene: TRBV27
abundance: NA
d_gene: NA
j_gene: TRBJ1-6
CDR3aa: CASSSRFVSSYNSPLHF
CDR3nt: TGTGCCAGCAGTTCTCGCTTCGTTAGCTCCTATAATTCACCCCTCCACTTT

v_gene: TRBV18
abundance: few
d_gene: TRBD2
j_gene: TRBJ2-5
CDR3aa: CASSPPGLEETQYF
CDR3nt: TGTGCCAGCTCACCTCCGGGACTAGAAGAGACCCAGTACTTC

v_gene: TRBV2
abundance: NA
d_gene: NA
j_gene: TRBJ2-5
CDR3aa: CASSGVLQETQYF
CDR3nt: TGTGCCAGTTCAGGGGTCCTTCAAGAGACCCAGTACTTC

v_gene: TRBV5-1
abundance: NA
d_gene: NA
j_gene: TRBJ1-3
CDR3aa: CASSLNPDTRTSGNTIYF
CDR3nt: TGCGCCAGCAGCTTGAATCCGGACACGAGAACCTCTGGAAACACCATATATTTT

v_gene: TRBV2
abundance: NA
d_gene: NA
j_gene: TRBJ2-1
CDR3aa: CAGSPHLLEQFF
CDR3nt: TGTGCCGGTAGTCCCCACCTCCTTGAGCAGTTCTTC

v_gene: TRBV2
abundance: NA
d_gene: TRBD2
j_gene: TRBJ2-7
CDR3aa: CASSPWGLANEQYF
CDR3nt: TGTGCCAGCAGTCCATGGGGACTAGCGAACGAGCAGTACTTC

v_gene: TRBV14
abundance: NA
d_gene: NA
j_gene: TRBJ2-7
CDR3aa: CASSQNHGGYEQYF
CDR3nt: TGTGCCAGCAGCCAAAACCACGGAGGCTACGAGCAGTACTTC

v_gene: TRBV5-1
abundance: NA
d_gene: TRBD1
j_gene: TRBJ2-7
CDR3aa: CASSTRTGGFEQYF
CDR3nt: TGCGCCAGCAGCACCCGGACAGGGGGCTTCGAGCAGTACTTC

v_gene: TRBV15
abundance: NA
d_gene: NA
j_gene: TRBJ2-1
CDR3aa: CATSSDDSFNEQFF
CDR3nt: TGTGCCACCAGCAGTGACGACAGTTTTAATGAGCAGTTCTTC

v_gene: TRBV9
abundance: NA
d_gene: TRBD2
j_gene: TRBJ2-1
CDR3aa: CASSVGVAGRQNEQFF
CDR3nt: TGTGCCAGCAGCGTAGGGGTAGCGGGGAGGCAAAATGAGCAGTTCTTC

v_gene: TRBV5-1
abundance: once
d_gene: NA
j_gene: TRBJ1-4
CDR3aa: CASSSTGITNEKLFF
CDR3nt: TGCGCCAGCAGCTCGACAGGTATCACTAATGAAAAACTGTTTTTT

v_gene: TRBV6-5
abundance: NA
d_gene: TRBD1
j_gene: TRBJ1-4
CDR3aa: CASSPDRGFGKLFF
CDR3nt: TGTGCCAGCAGTCCCGACAGGGGGTTTGGAAAACTGTTTTTT

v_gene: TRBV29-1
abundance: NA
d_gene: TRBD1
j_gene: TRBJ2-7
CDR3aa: CSVEEGRGNYEQYF
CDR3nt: TGCAGCGTTGAAGAGGGCAGGGGGAACTACGAGCAGTACTTC